These 18 T cell receptor beta chains were all obtained from the same sample, sequenced in a study of tumor-infiltrating lymphocytes in localized non-small cell lung cancer. TCRdb's table, derived via immunoSEQ multiplex PCR, lists solely in-frame clones and lacks some. The sample includes more than 7,500 clones, about two thirds seen only once; the top ten take approximately 15%. The sample consisted of lung tumor tissue. The receptor set was obtained from a human donor with non-small cell lung cancer.

V usage is TRBV7-9 and J usage is TRBJ2-7; 8 bases fit TRBD1. With V trimmed by 0 bases and J by 1 base, 5 bases remained unmatched. CDR3 size: 16 residues. Looked up from germline, CDR1 is SEHNR and CDR2 is FQNEAQ (reference sequence). This CDR3 reads CASSLAPTGVSYEQYF. DNA of the CDR3: TGTGCCAGCAGCTTAGCCCCGACAGGGGTGTCCTACGAGCAGTACTTC.

This clone was seen once. The chain uses TRBV20-1 and TRBJ1-1; unclear D gene. The CDR3 spans 11 residues. Trimming pared 5 bases from V and 7 bases from J, leaving 11 bases between. In germline, CDR1 is DFQATT, CDR2 SNEGSKA (reference sequence). The CDR3: CSASPRSEAFF. The DNA for the CDR3 is TGCAGTGCTTCTCCCCGCAGTGAAGCTTTCTTT.

This chain joins TRBV7-8 and TRBJ2-2, with 10 nucleotides matching TRBD1. Germline CDR1 reads SGHVS; CDR2 reads FQNEAQ. V was pared by 7 bases and J by 4 bases, with 12 bases of the junction left unmatched. The CDR3 runs to 17 residues. The CDR3, as DNA: TGTGCCAGCACCGACGGTGCGGGACAGGGGATCACCGGGGAGCTGTTTTTT. Amino acids: CASTDGAGQGITGELFF.

A note on this clone: One end of the junction varies from germline; a read error may be responsible. The CDR3 spells CASSLISVQRLSF. CDR3 nucleotides: TGTGCCAGCAGCTTGATTTCTGTGCAGAGACTAAGTTTC. The chain recombines TRBV5-6 with TRBJ2-7, with D possibly TRBD2 on 5 matching bases. This CDR3 spans 13 amino acids. The germline gives CDR1 SGHDT, CDR2 YYEEEE.

This sequence joins TRBV6-6 and TRBJ2-7; 9 bases map to TRBD1. The CDR3 length is 15 residues. Trimming took 6 bases from V and 4 from J; bases not matched to a gene: 10. Germline V gene data show CDR1 as MNHNY and CDR2 as SVGAGI (reference sequence). CDR3 DNA sequence: TGTGCCAGCAGCCGACAGGGGGTGGATCCTTACGAGCAGTACTTC. This codes for CASSRQGVDPYEQYF.

The V and J genes are TRBV5-1 and TRBJ1-3; 7 bases align to TRBD1. CDR3 length equals 14 residues. V gave up 2 bases and J gave up 4 bases; unmatched junction bases: 3. Germline CDR1 SGHRS, CDR2 YFSETQ. The CDR3 loop is CASSLTGEGNTIYF. Here the CDR3 DNA reads TGCGCCAGCAGCTTAACAGGGGAGGGAAACACCATATATTTT.

The chain has TRBV6-5 and TRBJ2-1; TRBD2 matches 7 bases. This CDR3 comprises 13 residues. The V segment lost 7 bases and the J segment 5 bases; nucleotides outside the gene matches: 5. Germline CDR1 and CDR2: MNHEY and SVGAGI. CDR3: CASKVLADNEQFF. CDR3 sequence (DNA): TGTGCCAGCAAGGTCCTAGCGGACAATGAGCAGTTCTTC.

This chain links TRBV5-6 with TRBJ1-2; D remains ambiguous. V lost 4 bases to trimming and J lost 0 bases, with 10 bases between them. Looked up from germline, CDR1 is SGHDT and CDR2 is YYEEEE. There are 14 residues in the CDR3. The CDR3 loop is CASSLTATNYGYTF. CDR3 DNA sequence: TGTGCCAGCAGCCTTACAGCGACTAACTATGGCTACACCTTC.

The chain recombines TRBV6-1 with TRBJ2-1; D gene unclear. V lost 5 bases and J 7 bases, leaving 9 bases between the germline ends. Germline loops: CDR1 MNHNS, CDR2 SASEGT. This CDR3 has 12 residues. CDR3 region: CASSQILNEQFF. The DNA for the CDR3 is TGTGCCAGCAGTCAGATTCTGAATGAGCAGTTCTTC.

This clone has more than one count but fewer than ten. The J gene is TRBJ2-7, the V gene TRBV30; perhaps TRBD2 as D (5 bases). Germline loops: CDR1 GTSNPN, CDR2 SVGIG (reference sequence). CDR3 length equals 11 residues. V shed 4 bases and J shed 4 bases, with 8 bases lying between them. CDR3 coding DNA: TGTGCCTGGACCGAGGGTTACGAGCAGTACTTC. It translates to CAWTEGYEQYF.

The rearrangement joins TRBV7-9 to TRBJ1-2, with a tentative D call TRBD1 (6 bases). The germline CDR1 and CDR2 sequences are SEHNR and FQNEAQ (reference sequence). V lost 5 bases, J lost 8 bases, and 18 bases lay in between. The CDR3 sequence is 14 residues long. The CDR3 DNA reads TGTGCCAGCAGCCGCCCCGTAACAGGGCTCGGCTACACCTTC. It codes for CASSRPVTGLGYTF.

The rearrangement links TRBV30 to TRBJ1-4; no clear D gene. The ends were cut back, 0 bases at V and 6 bases at J, with 5 bases in the middle. The germline V gene encodes CDR1 GTSNPN and CDR2 SVGIG (reference sequence). The length of the CDR3 is 12 residues. CDR3 protein: CAWSVRDEKLFF. CDR3 DNA sequence: TGTGCCTGGAGTGTTAGGGATGAAAAACTGTTTTTT.

J is TRBJ1-5 and V is TRBV30; 9 nucleotides align to TRBD1. V lost 4 bases to trimming and J lost 6 bases; unmatched junction nucleotides: 7. The germline V gene has CDR1 GTSNPN and CDR2 SVGIG (reference sequence). The CDR3 contains 14 residues. This chain's CDR3 is CAWNLGQGIQPQHF. CDR3 sequence (DNA): TGTGCCTGGAACCTAGGACAGGGGATTCAGCCCCAGCATTTT.

V and J are TRBV29-1 and TRBJ2-3; D unresolved. CDR3 size: 14 residues. Between the trimmed V and J ends, which lost 4 bases and 4 bases, there was a span of 15 bases. The V gene's germline CDR1 is SQVTM and CDR2 ANQGSEA. The CDR3 spells CSVGIPTTADTQYF. The CDR3 DNA sequence: TGCAGCGTTGGTATCCCTACAACTGCAGATACGCAGTATTTT.

V is TRBV5-6 and J is TRBJ1-5, with D unresolved. Trimming pared 2 bases from V and 6 bases from J, leaving 12 bases between. Per germline, CDR1 SGHDT and CDR2 YYEEEE. CDR3 length equals 14 residues. CDR3 nucleotides: TGTGCCAGCAGCTTCGGAGGCGAAAGTCAGCCCCAGCATTTT. Its protein is CASSFGGESQPQHF.

The CDR3 reads CASGTRDTEAFF. DNA for the CDR3: TGCGCCAGCGGGACACGGGACACTGAAGCTTTCTTT. The chain uses TRBV5-1 and TRBJ1-1; D might be TRBD1 (6 bases). The CDR3 spans 12 residues. Germline lookup yields CDR1 SGHRS and CDR2 YFSETQ. Trimming shortened V by 7 bases and J by 3 bases, and 10 bases separated the two germline ends.

V usage is TRBV9 and J usage is TRBJ2-7, with a possible D match to TRBD2 (7 bases). The CDR3 is 16 residues long. Per the germline V gene, CDR1 is SGDLS and CDR2 is YYNGEE. Trimming left V 0 bases short and J 9 bases short, with 22 bases between. CDR3 residues: CASSVGSAGADDVQYF. DNA of the CDR3: TGTGCCAGCAGCGTAGGTTCGGCGGGGGCGGATGATGTGCAGTACTTC. Drawing the rest from reference TRBV9 and TRBJ2-7, the complete variable domain is DSGVTQTPKHLITATGQRVTLRCSPRSGDLSVYWYQQSLDQGLQFLIQYYNGEERAKGNILERFSAQQFPDLHSELNLSSLELGDSALYFCASSVGSAGADDVQYFGPGTRLTVT.

V gene TRBV7-9 combines with J gene TRBJ2-7; a weak D match, TRBD2 (5 bases). Germline lookup yields CDR1 SEHNR and CDR2 FQNEAQ (reference sequence). This CDR3 is built from 13 residues. V was shortened by 5 bases and J by 9 bases, with 17 bases between the two germline ends. In nucleotides, the CDR3 is TGTGCCAGCAGCACCCCGGGATTACGATGGCAGTACTTC. This gives the protein CASSTPGLRWQYF.